Listed here are 4 T cell receptor beta chains from one sample, sequenced in a study of cytomegalovirus exposure and HLA in healthy donors. The PCR had 60 Vbeta and 13 Jbeta primers. This table comes from immunoSEQ multiplex PCR, and its TCRdb copy is limited to in-frame clones, with some not included. In the table there are roughly 150,000 clones, 80% to 85% of which are singletons. Sequencing input: PBMCs. These TCRs come from a male donor in good health and CMV-seronegative.

The chain combines TRBV5-6 with TRBJ2-1, with D unclear. CDR3 length equals 15 residues. Germline V gene data show CDR1 as SGHDT and CDR2 as YYEEEE. Trimming removed 0 bases at V and 0 bases at J, with 7 bases between. The CDR3, as DNA: TGTGCCAGCAGCTTGGCTCTCAGCTCCTACAATGAGCAGTTCTTC. Translated, it gives CASSLALSSYNEQFF.

J is TRBJ1-6 and V is TRBV9, with 8 positions matching TRBD1. CDR3 length equals 14 residues. Per germline, CDR1 SGDLS and CDR2 YYNGEE. J gave up 13 bases and V 3 bases, and 9 bases lay outside the gene matches. The CDR3, as DNA: TGTGCCAGCAGCGCCTCCCCGGACAGGGTCCCCCTCCACTTT. The encoded protein is CASSASPDRVPLHF.

The chain joins TRBV18 to TRBJ2-3; D possibly corresponds to TRBD1 (5 bases). V was cut by 5 bases and J by 1 base, with 13 bases left in between. The CDR3 runs to 15 residues. Germline CDR1 is KGHSH and CDR2 is LQKENI. The CDR3 region is CASSSQGMGTDTQYF. In DNA form, the CDR3 reads TGTGCCAGCTCATCCCAGGGTATGGGCACAGATACGCAGTATTTT.

The sample holds a few counts of this clone. The chain is built from TRBV6-1 and TRBJ1-4; D might be TRBD1 (6 bases). The CDR3 is 13 amino acids. Trimming removed 7 bases from V and 5 bases from J, with 11 bases in between. The germline CDR1 and CDR2 sequences are MNHNS and SASEGT. CDR3 in amino acids: CASNRQVNEKLFF. Written as DNA, the CDR3 is TGTGCCAGCAATCGACAGGTGAATGAAAAACTGTTTTTT.